These 8 T cell receptor beta chains originate from one sample sequenced in a study of identical twins' blood T cells. MiXCR was run by TCRdb on the 5' RACE reads, yielding one entry per CDR3 protein. The profile covers around 380,000 distinct CDR3 sequences, with about 28% appearing a single time and 5.5% to 7% taken by the ten largest. The sequencing input was PBMCs. These receptors were collected from a woman aged 18 to 55 in good health.

This clonotype was counted only a few times. The chain uses TRBV18 and TRBJ2-1; D gene uncertain. V gave up 2 bases and J gave up 5 bases, with 4 bases separating them. The CDR3 has 12 amino acids. Germline assignment: CDR1 KGHSH and CDR2 LQKENI. The CDR3 DNA sequence: TGTGCCAGCTCACCAAATAACAATGAGCAGTTCTTC. Translated, it gives CASSPNNNEQFF.

This chain connects TRBV3-1 to TRBJ1-2; a weak D match, TRBD1 (6 bases). Trimming removed 4 bases from V and 7 bases from J, with 10 bases in between. This CDR3 comprises 12 residues. Germline CDR1 is LGHDT and CDR2 is YNNKEL (reference sequence). The chain's CDR3 is CASSLAGAGYTF. The DNA for the CDR3 is TGTGCCAGCAGCCTCGCGGGGGCTGGCTACACCTTC.

As for this clonotype: An end of the junction differs from the germline gene, which may be a read error. This chain uses TRBV6-5 with TRBJ1-5; 9 bases fit TRBD1. CDR3 size: 20 residues. Germline V gene sequence: CDR1 MNHEY, CDR2 SVGAGI. DNA for the CDR3: TGTGCCTGCAGTTACTCACCCGAGGATAACAGGGGGCTCAGCAATCAGCCCCAGCATTTT. This codes for CACSYSPEDNRGLSNQPQHF.

The table lists this clonotype with a few counts. A read error may produce the germline difference seen at one junction end. J is TRBJ1-1 and V is TRBV7-9, with a tentative D call TRBD1 (5 bases). Germline assignment: CDR1 SEHNR and CDR2 FQNEAQ (reference sequence). This CDR3 comprises 14 residues. The CDR3 here is CAGSQDTSNTEAFF. In DNA form, the CDR3 reads TGTGCCGGCAGCCAGGACACCTCGAACACTGAAGCTTTCTTT.

This clonotype was recorded a few times. The J gene is TRBJ1-1, the V gene TRBV5-1; perhaps TRBD1 as D (5 bases). V lost 2 bases to trimming and J lost 3 bases, with 11 bases between them. This CDR3 is built from 14 residues. The germline V gene encodes CDR1 SGHRS and CDR2 YFSETQ. CDR3: CASSFQGGDTEAFF. Written as DNA, the CDR3 is TGCGCCAGCAGCTTTCAGGGAGGGGACACTGAAGCTTTCTTT.

The sample holds a few counts of this clonotype. CDR3 sequence (DNA): TGTGCCATCAGTGTAGAGGCGCCAGATACGCAGTATTTT. Residues: CAISVEAPDTQYF. The rearrangement uses TRBV10-3 and TRBJ2-3; no clear D gene. Germline CDR1 ENHRY, CDR2 SYGVKD. The CDR3 extends over 13 amino acids. Trimming left V 4 bases short and J 4 bases short, with 9 bases between.

This clonotype showed up just a few times. J is TRBJ1-3 and V is TRBV6-5, with D hard to call. Germline V lookup: CDR1 MNHEY, CDR2 SVGAGI. V shed 5 bases and J shed 2 bases, with 13 bases lying between them. The CDR3 is made up of 15 amino acids. In DNA form, the CDR3 reads TGTGCCAGCAGTCAGGCGATAGGCCCTGGAAACACCATATATTTT. This gives the protein CASSQAIGPGNTIYF.

This clonotype was detected many times. This chain uses TRBV24-1 with TRBJ1-4; 7 bases agree with TRBD1. The trim removed 1 base at V and 3 bases at J, leaving 1 base unmatched. The CDR3 spans 15 residues. Germline V lookup: CDR1 KGHDR, CDR2 SFDVKD. The CDR3 protein is CATSDLRGPNEKLFF. CDR3 nucleotides: TGTGCCACCAGTGATTTAAGGGGGCCTAATGAAAAACTGTTTTTT.